The 4 T cell receptor beta chains in this list originate from one sample, sequenced in a study of T cells in women clearing cervical HPV infection. Measured with immunoSEQ multiplex PCR; TCRdb has only the in-frame clones, and not every one. Its clone listing holds about 39,000 clones. Sequenced input: blood buffy coat. Source of these receptors: a woman aged 18 to 75 with a cervical HPV16 infection that either progressed to CIN3+ or cleared (not recorded which).

Details on this clone: The read halts 3 residues ahead of the CDR3 end, with the missing end drawn from the germline J gene. The chain uses TRBV6-1 and TRBJ2-7, with D possibly being TRBD1 (6 bases). V gave up 0 bases and J gave up 5 bases, with 20 bases separating them. Germline assignment: CDR1 MNHNS and CDR2 SASEGT. This CDR3 has 17 residues. The part of the CDR3 DNA that was read is TGTGCCAGCAGTGAAGCCGCGCAGGGGTTTAATATGAACGAG. Protein product: CASSEAAQGFNMNE. The entire CDR3 protein reads CASSEAAQGFNMNEQYF.

Comments on this clone: The read finishes 3 residues shy of the CDR3 end, and the germline J gene is used to complete it. The V and J genes are TRBV20-1 and TRBJ1-5, with a tentative D call TRBD1 (6 bases). The germline V gene encodes CDR1 DFQATT and CDR2 SNEGSKA (reference sequence). This CDR3 contains 14 residues. The ends were cut back, 6 bases at V and 0 bases at J, with 12 bases in the middle. The CDR3 sequence is CSATGHHSNQPQHF. CDR3 DNA, as far as it was read: TGCAGTGCGACGGGACATCATAGCAATCAGCCC.

To note about this clone: One junction end does not reproduce the germline sequence, and a read error may be involved. The sequenced fragment ends 3 residues before the CDR3 boundary, so the rest is inferred from the germline J gene. V usage is TRBV7-7 and J usage is TRBJ2-3; 11 bases align to TRBD2. The germline CDR1 and CDR2 sequences are SSHAT and FNYEAQ (reference sequence). There are 15 residues in the CDR3. CDR3 sequence: CASSLAGGAGDTQYF. The CDR3 DNA, read in part, is TGTGCTAGCAGCTTAGCGGGGGGGGCCGGTGATACG.

In the case of this clone: The CDR3 extends 3 residues past the end of the read, so its final part is completed from the germline J gene. V gene TRBV10-3 combines with J gene TRBJ1-2, with 12 bases lining up with TRBD1. CDR1 ENHRY and CDR2 SYGVKD come from the germline V gene. This CDR3 has 19 amino acids. V was clipped by 5 bases and J by 2 bases; unmatched bases: 15. The CDR3 sequence: CAISPGQGARRTGNYGYTF. The CDR3 bases that were read are TGTGCCATCAGTCCGGGACAGGGGGCGCGAAGGACCGGAAACTATGGC.